This T cell receptor (beta chain) was identified in a study of blood T cell repertoires in COVID-19. Profiling relied on immunoSEQ multiplex PCR, and the TCRdb table lists in-frame clones only, not all of them. The table lists 8,000 to 10,000 clones, around four fifths of them singletons. This clone has a single count. The CDR3 loop spans 14 amino acids. Trimming cost V 4 bases and J 2 bases; bases outside gene matches: 4. CDR1 and CDR2 (germline): SQVTM, ANQGSEA. The sequence came from a human donor in a cohort sampled during active COVID-19. The V and J genes are TRBV29-1 and TRBJ2-3; 9 bases line up with TRBD2. The specimen was peripheral blood. In DNA, the CDR3 is TGCAGCGTTGGAGCGGGGGGCTACACAGATACGCAGTATTTT. Translated, it gives CSVGAGGYTDTQYF.